This is a list of T cell receptor beta chains from one sample in a study of CXCR3-negative and CXCR3-positive naive CD8 T cells. TCRdb processed the 5' RACE reads again and assigns one entry to each CDR3 protein, with no DNA. This sample lists around 50,000 distinct CDR3 sequences; its ten largest clones have around a quarter. Sequencing was carried out using memory CD8+ T cells from blood. These receptors were taken from a human donor in good health. Some clones in this sample may be carry-over from other donors' samples. The CDR3 runs from the conserved cysteine through the conserved F or W. The order of the fields is V gene, J gene, CDR3 protein.

TRBV28	TRBJ1-6	CASSLWFRRNSPLHF
TRBV29-1	TRBJ2-3	CSATLPRGASTDTQYF
TRBV29-1	TRBJ2-5	CSLTFRGWGETQYF
TRBV20-1	TRBJ2-1	CSAGQGSWDNNEQFF
TRBV19	TRBJ2-1	CASSMFAGGTHNEQFF
TRBV10-3	TRBJ2-2	CASRSRDRGWGGELFF
TRBV7-6	TRBJ2-7	CASSSGTSSYEQYF
TRBV19	TRBJ2-5	CASRPGLAVQETQYF
TRBV20-1	TRBJ2-3	CSVPGAAADTQYF
TRBV6-2/TRBV6-3	TRBJ1-1	CASSYTPPYTEAFF
TRBV18	TRBJ2-1	CASSPTSGYGNEQFF
TRBV12-3/TRBV12-4	TRBJ1-4	CASKDIATNEKLFF
TRBV25-1	TRBJ2-3	CASSEWGSSDTQYF
TRBV29-1	TRBJ1-1	CSVAGGMNTEAFF
TRBV11-2	TRBJ1-1	CASSAPGAGITEAFF
TRBV12-3/TRBV12-4	TRBJ2-7	CASSSTGSPYEQYF
TRBV19	TRBJ1-5	CASSIAGGGNQPQHF